This TCR beta chain was identified in a study of shared clonotypes between healthy human individuals. J gave up 0 bases and V 4 bases, and 3 bases lay outside the gene matches. The CDR3 is made up of 16 amino acids. In germline, CDR1 is MNHNS, CDR2 SASEGT. Profiled with immunoSEQ multiplex PCR; TCRdb holds only in-frame clones, not every one. The sample records more than 2,000,000 clones, approximately 92% being singletons. Those who donated were healthy HIV-negative adults, with no recent acute infections or vaccinations reported. The sequence was obtained from a man younger than 35 in good health. The rearrangement joins TRBV6-1 to TRBJ2-1; TRBD1 aligns across 10 bases. Sequencing used naive CD4+ T cells sorted from blood. The subset denotes: CD45RA+ positively selected. CDR3 in amino acids: CASSGRQGASYNEQFF. The CDR3 DNA is TGTGCCAGCAGTGGTCGACAGGGGGCCTCCTACAATGAGCAGTTCTTC.